The 17 T cell receptor beta chains reported below all come from one sample, sequenced in a study of cytomegalovirus exposure and HLA in healthy donors. Both 60 Vbeta primers and 13 Jbeta primers went into the PCR. The repertoire was sequenced with immunoSEQ multiplex PCR; TCRdb's copy has only in-frame clones and lacks some. Of 150,000 to 180,000 clones listed, over 70% were seen once; the top ten hold roughly 13%. Sequences were obtained from PBMCs. These receptors all come from a man aged 25-45 years in good health and CMV-seropositive.

The chain employs TRBV19 and TRBJ1-2; no firm D call. Trimming took 6 bases from V and 4 from J, leaving 9 bases between them. Germline V lookup: CDR1 LNHDA, CDR2 SQIVND (reference sequence). The CDR3 is 12 amino acids. The CDR3 loop reads CASRPRGYGYTF. The DNA of the CDR3 is TGTGCCAGTAGACCCCGGGGCTATGGCTACACCTTC.

Regarding this clone: The junction does not match germline at one end; this may be a read error. V gene TRBV4-2 combines with J gene TRBJ2-1; possibly TRBD1 for D (6 bases). Per germline, CDR1 LGHNA and CDR2 YNFKEQ. The CDR3 length is 14 residues. The CDR3 spells CASSPNPGWGPNLF. In DNA, the CDR3 is TGTGCCAGCAGCCCGAATCCGGGGTGGGGGCCGAACCTCTTC.

This sequence joins TRBV6-1 and TRBJ2-1, with a possible D match to TRBD2 (5 bases). V was pared by 5 bases and J by 2 bases, with 13 bases between. The CDR3 is 15 residues long. From germline, CDR1 is MNHNS and CDR2 SASEGT. The CDR3 sequence is CASSTHPGTYNEQFF. The DNA of the CDR3 is TGTGCCAGCAGTACGCACCCCGGGACCTACAATGAGCAGTTCTTC.

The J gene is TRBJ1-1, the V gene TRBV27; no clear D. Per the germline V gene, CDR1 is MNHEY and CDR2 is SMNVEV (reference sequence). This CDR3 contains 13 residues. Trimming removed 5 bases at V and 2 bases at J, with 9 bases between. Here the CDR3 reads CASSPYPNTEAFF. In DNA form, the CDR3 reads TGTGCCAGCAGTCCCTACCCTAACACTGAAGCTTTCTTT.

The J gene is TRBJ2-1, the V gene TRBV29-1; 7 nucleotides agree with TRBD2. Germline V lookup: CDR1 SQVTM, CDR2 ANQGSEA. V was clipped by 6 bases and J by 9 bases; unmatched bases: 20. The CDR3 is 16 residues long. The CDR3 loop is CSVAGVGKGRAAEQFF. CDR3 DNA sequence: TGCAGCGTCGCGGGGGTAGGGAAGGGGAGGGCCGCTGAGCAGTTCTTC.

CDR3 sequence reads: CASSLARLGATDTQYF. As DNA, the CDR3 is TGTGCCAGCAGCTTAGCTCGGTTGGGGGCAACAGATACGCAGTATTTT. The chain links TRBV7-8 to TRBJ2-3; D may be TRBD1 (6 bases). V gave up 0 bases and J gave up 3 bases, with 13 bases separating them. CDR3 length: 16 residues. CDR1 and CDR2 from the germline V gene are SGHVS and FQNEAQ.

V and J are TRBV9 and TRBJ2-1, with 10 bases that match TRBD2. The CDR3 length is 16 residues. Germline lookup yields CDR1 SGDLS and CDR2 YYNGEE. V was pared by 3 bases and J by 9 bases, with 12 bases of the junction left unmatched. For the CDR3, the DNA is TGTGCCAGCAGCGGTGCTGGAGCGGGAGGGTATGGTGAGCAGTTCTTC. It is translated as CASSGAGAGGYGEQFF.

A remark on this clone: The same CDR3 arises from other DNA sequences in this sample as well. J is TRBJ2-7 and V is TRBV28; tentative D call: TRBD2 (6 bases). V was trimmed by 4 bases and J by 3 bases, leaving 16 bases between them. Per germline, CDR1 MDHEN and CDR2 SYDVKM. The CDR3 is 15 residues long. Here the CDR3 reads CASSSSGTASYEQYF. In DNA, the CDR3 is TGTGCCAGCAGTTCCTCCGGGACTGCAAGCTACGAGCAGTACTTC.

J is TRBJ2-7 and V is TRBV9; D might be TRBD1 (5 bases). V was clipped by 3 bases and J by 7 bases, with 14 bases between them. The CDR3 spans 13 residues. Per germline, CDR1 SGDLS and CDR2 YYNGEE. The CDR3 region is CASSEKSKGEQYF. DNA of the CDR3: TGTGCCAGCAGCGAAAAGTCTAAGGGGGAGCAGTACTTC.

A few counts support this clone. This chain uses TRBV11-3 with TRBJ2-2, with D possibly being TRBD2 (5 bases). The CDR3 spans 14 residues. The V gene lost 2 bases and the J gene lost 2 bases, with 6 bases spanning the gap. CDR1 is SGHNT and CDR2 is YENEEA in the germline V gene. In nucleotides, the CDR3 is TGTGCCAGCAGCTTACGGGGAAACACCGGGGAGCTGTTTTTT. The encoded protein is CASSLRGNTGELFF.

The rearrangement uses TRBV7-6 and TRBJ1-5, with a tentative D call TRBD1 (5 bases). This CDR3 has 16 amino acids. From germline, CDR1 is SGHVS and CDR2 FNYEAQ. The V gene lost 1 base and the J gene lost 6 bases, with 16 bases spanning the gap. In DNA, the CDR3 is TGTGCCAGCAGCTTAGAGTTGGGGCTGGTTGGTCAGCCCCAGCATTTT. Protein: CASSLELGLVGQPQHF. Filled out from reference TRBV7-6 and TRBJ1-5, the complete variable domain reads GAGVSQSPRYKVTKRGQDVALRCDPISGHVSLYWYRQALGQGPEFLTYFNYEAQQDKSGLPNDRFSAERPEGSISTLTIQRTEQRDSAMYRCASSLELGLVGQPQHFGDGTRLSIL.

The chain joins TRBV7-3 to TRBJ2-7, with 10 bases lining up with TRBD2. Looked up from germline, CDR1 is SGHTA and CDR2 is FQGTGA. The CDR3 contains 15 residues. Unmatched junction bases numbered 11, after V lost 5 bases and J lost 7 bases. This CDR3 is CASSKLAGPLREQYF. CDR3 sequence (DNA): TGTGCCAGCAGCAAACTAGCGGGGCCCCTTCGGGAGCAGTACTTC. The whole variable domain, filled in from reference TRBV7-3 and TRBJ2-7, reads GAGVSQTPSNKVTEKGKYVELRCDPISGHTALYWYRQSLGQGPEFLIYFQGTGAADDSGLPNDRFFAVRPEGSVSTLKIQRTERGDSAVYLCASSKLAGPLREQYFGPGTRLTVT.

The count of this clone is one. The rearrangement joins TRBV2 to TRBJ2-4, with 8 bases aligning to TRBD1. Germline loops: CDR1 SNHLY, CDR2 FYNNEI. V lost 6 bases to trimming and J lost 4 bases; unmatched junction nucleotides: 17. The CDR3 runs to 18 residues. The CDR3 DNA follows: TGTGCCAGCAGCCTACCTATGGGCCAGGGGGCGACGAAAAACATTCAGTACTTC. Translation gives CASSLPMGQGATKNIQYF.

This clone was counted a single time. This chain connects TRBV7-2 to TRBJ2-1; 11 bases are shared with TRBD2. V shed 5 bases and J 7 bases; nucleotides not matched to a gene: 7. The germline V gene encodes CDR1 SGHTA and CDR2 FQGNSA. This CDR3 is built from 15 residues. CDR3 DNA sequence: TGTGCCAGCAGCACTAGCGGGAGTACTTGGAATGAGCAGTTCTTC. It codes for CASSTSGSTWNEQFF.

This chain connects TRBV13 to TRBJ1-1; D unclear. This CDR3 region has 11 residues. Germline CDR1 PRHDT, CDR2 FYEKMQ (reference sequence). V shed 0 bases and J shed 8 bases, with 4 bases lying between them. Here the CDR3 reads CASSLGREAFF. The CDR3 nucleotides read TGTGCCAGCAGCTTAGGGAGGGAAGCTTTCTTT.

This chain uses TRBV7-3 with TRBJ1-5, with unresolved D. The germline V gene encodes CDR1 SGHTA and CDR2 FQGTGA. Trimming removed 1 base at V and 3 bases at J, with 7 bases between. The CDR3 totals 14 residues. CDR3 nucleotide sequence: TGTGCCAGCAGCTTAATAGCTGTCAATCAGCCCCAGCATTTT. Translated, it gives CASSLIAVNQPQHF.

V is TRBV15 and J is TRBJ2-3, with TRBD2 identical over 7 bases. The CDR3 contains 16 residues. In germline, CDR1 is LNHNV, CDR2 YYDKDF (reference sequence). J lost 0 bases, V lost 1 base, and 4 bases had no gene match. The CDR3 coding sequence is TGTGCCACCAGCAGAGGCCTAGCGGCTAGCACAGATACGCAGTATTTT. As protein: CATSRGLAASTDTQYF.